One sample yielded the 8 T cell receptor beta chains listed below, sequenced in a study of a mutant IDH1 vaccine in newly diagnosed glioma. The sample's time point: baseline, week 1 (first vaccination visit). Treatment indicated: pre-vaccination baseline after standard-of-care therapy. Data came from immunoSEQ multiplex PCR; TCRdb stores just in-frame clones and leaves some out. The sample consists of roughly 25,000 clones, about 89% of them appearing once. Material: PBMCs, obtained from a glioma patient treated with radiotherapy, temozolomide or both. The receptors shown here come from a man aged 30 to 45 with glioma.

In its sample, this clone was seen once. This chain connects TRBV10-1 to TRBJ1-1; D ambiguous. Germline CDR1 and CDR2: WNHNN and SYGVQD (reference sequence). The CDR3 length is 13 residues. V lost 3 bases to trimming and J lost 4 bases, with 9 bases between them. CDR3 DNA sequence: TGCGCCAGCAGTGATTTAACTCGCACTGAAGCTTTCTTT. It yields the protein CASSDLTRTEAFF.

V is TRBV5-4 and J is TRBJ2-3, with TRBD1 identical over 7 bases. V was clipped by 4 bases and J by 4 bases; unmatched bases: 6. The CDR3 extends over 14 amino acids. The germline V gene encodes CDR1 SGHNT and CDR2 YYREEE (reference sequence). The CDR3 DNA is TGTGCCAGCAGCCTCCCTGACAGGGCAGATACGCAGTATTTT. This sequence encodes CASSLPDRADTQYF.

The chain has TRBV6-6 and TRBJ2-5; tentatively, D is TRBD1 (7 bases). Trimming took off 8 bases at V and 5 bases at J, with 21 bases between the two ends. Germline CDR1 reads MNHNY; CDR2 reads SVGAGI (reference sequence). This CDR3 is 15 amino acids long. The CDR3 sequence is CASVEGGGGRETQYF. The DNA for the CDR3 is TGTGCCAGCGTCGAAGGTGGAGGGGGCCGCGAGACCCAGTACTTC.

This clone has a single count. The rearrangement joins TRBV6-5 to TRBJ1-4, with D possibly being TRBD1 (6 bases). Germline V gene data show CDR1 as MNHEY and CDR2 as SVGAGI. V was shortened by 6 bases and J by 5 bases, with 13 bases between the two germline ends. The CDR3 loop spans 14 amino acids. CDR3 sequence reads: CASRPGTLNEKLFF. In DNA form, the CDR3 reads TGTGCCAGCAGACCCGGGACACTGAATGAAAAACTGTTTTTT.

The chain joins TRBV25-1 to TRBJ1-2, with D unclear. The germline V and J ends were trimmed by 9 bases and 4 bases, with 18 bases remaining between them. This CDR3 has 14 residues. Germline loops: CDR1 MGHDK, CDR2 SYGVNS. This chain's CDR3 is CASPPLVLIYGYTF. In DNA, the CDR3 is TGTGCCAGTCCCCCCCTGGTACTGATCTATGGCTACACCTTC.

The chain links TRBV5-1 to TRBJ1-2, with unresolved D. CDR3 length: 13 residues. Per the germline V gene, CDR1 is SGHRS and CDR2 is YFSETQ. V lost 0 bases and J lost 8, with 11 bases in between. For the CDR3, the DNA is TGCGCCAGCAGCTTGGACGTCTCCCGGGGCTACACCTTC. It is translated as CASSLDVSRGYTF.

The CDR3 here is CASSLAGVQETQYF. For the CDR3, the DNA is TGTGCCAGCAGTCTAGCGGGAGTCCAAGAGACCCAGTACTTC. The V and J genes are TRBV6-1 and TRBJ2-5; TRBD2 matches 10 bases. Germline loops: CDR1 MNHNS, CDR2 SASEGT. The length of the CDR3 is 14 residues. V lost 5 bases and J lost 1; bases outside the gene matches: 1.

CDR3 sequence (DNA): TGCGCCAGCTCGGTTAGCGGGAGCTCCTACGAGCAGTACTTC. Its translation is CASSVSGSSYEQYF. The chain employs TRBV5-1 and TRBJ2-7; 9 bases are shared with TRBD2. After removal of 7 bases from V and 0 bases from J, the junction contained 5 bases not matched to a gene. The CDR3 length is 14 residues. Germline CDR1 and CDR2: SGHRS and YFSETQ. The full variable domain, rest sourced from reference TRBV5-1 and TRBJ2-7, is KAGVTQTPRYLIKTRGQQVTLSCSPISGHRSVSWYQQTPGQGLQFLFEYFSETQRNKGNFPGRFSGRQFSNSRSEMNVSTLELGDSALYLCASSVSGSSYEQYFGPGTRLTVT.